These T cell receptor beta chains were read from a single sample in a study of blood T cell repertoires in COVID-19. TCRdb's copy holds only in-frame clones and misses some; the assay was immunoSEQ multiplex PCR. Among some 78,000 clones listed, 84% were seen once. Input material: peripheral blood. The receptors stem from a man over 45 with acute or convalescent COVID-19. Each CDR3 is given with its conserved first and last residue. Fields, in order: CDR3 length, V gene, clone size, D gene, J gene, CDR3 DNA, CDR3 protein. D genes are given only for firm matches. Not every row has a clone size; where given, it reads once, few, many or a size class.

len: 14; v_gene: TRBV6-6; abundance: NA; d_gene: TRBD1; j_gene: TRBJ1-5; CDR3nt: TGTGCCAGCAGTGGACAGGGCCGCAATCAGCCCCAGCATTTT; CDR3aa: CASSGQGRNQPQHF
len: 15; v_gene: TRBV4-1; abundance: NA; d_gene: TRBD2; j_gene: TRBJ2-3; CDR3nt: TGCGCCAGCAGCCGGACTAGCGGGAGAGCAGATACGCAGTATTTT; CDR3aa: CASSRTSGRADTQYF
len: 15; v_gene: TRBV7-9; abundance: NA; d_gene: TRBD1; j_gene: TRBJ2-5; CDR3nt: TGTGCCAGCAGCTTACCGGGACAGGGGGGGCAGACCCAGTACTTC; CDR3aa: CASSLPGQGGQTQYF
len: 15; v_gene: TRBV11-3; abundance: NA; d_gene: TRBD1; j_gene: TRBJ2-7; CDR3nt: TGTGCCAGCAGCAACGCCGGGACAGGGACCTACGAGCAGTACTTC; CDR3aa: CASSNAGTGTYEQYF
len: 11; v_gene: TRBV28; abundance: NA; d_gene: NA; j_gene: TRBJ2-7; CDR3nt: TGTGCCAGCAGGGCTGCCTACGAGCAGTACTTC; CDR3aa: CASRAAYEQYF
len: 13; v_gene: TRBV27; abundance: few; d_gene: NA; j_gene: TRBJ2-2; CDR3nt: TGTGCCAGCCGTTCCCTGAACACCGGGGAGCTGTTTTTT; CDR3aa: CASRSLNTGELFF
len: 15; v_gene: TRBV9; abundance: NA; d_gene: NA; j_gene: TRBJ1-1; CDR3nt: TGTGCCAGCAGCGTAGGGCCGCCAGGTGGAACTGAAGCTTTCTTT; CDR3aa: CASSVGPPGGTEAFF
len: 15; v_gene: TRBV2; abundance: NA; d_gene: NA; j_gene: TRBJ2-1; CDR3nt: TGTGCCAGCAGTCCGGGACATGGGGCTTACAATGAGCAGTTCTTC; CDR3aa: CASSPGHGAYNEQFF
len: 13; v_gene: TRBV6-5; abundance: NA; d_gene: NA; j_gene: TRBJ1-5; CDR3nt: TGTGCCAGCAATCGCAATGGCCACCAGCCCCAGCATTTT; CDR3aa: CASNRNGHQPQHF
len: 17; v_gene: TRBV18; abundance: NA; d_gene: TRBD1; j_gene: TRBJ2-7; CDR3nt: TGTGCCAGCTCACCACAAGGGGCCGGGACAGCCAACTACGAGCAGTACTTC; CDR3aa: CASSPQGAGTANYEQYF
len: 13; v_gene: TRBV12-3/TRBV12-4; abundance: few; d_gene: NA; j_gene: TRBJ1-1; CDR3nt: TGTGCCAGCAGTGCACAGGTGAACACTGAAGCTTTCTTT; CDR3aa: CASSAQVNTEAFF
len: 12; v_gene: TRBV12-3/TRBV12-4; abundance: NA; d_gene: TRBD1; j_gene: TRBJ1-5; CDR3nt: TGTGCCACCAGGGGGGCCAATCAGCCCCAGCATTTT; CDR3aa: CATRGANQPQHF
len: 15; v_gene: TRBV7-2; abundance: NA; d_gene: TRBD2; j_gene: TRBJ2-1; CDR3nt: TGTGCCAGCAGCTCCGGGACTAGCGGGGGGAATGAGCAGTTCTTC; CDR3aa: CASSSGTSGGNEQFF
len: 13; v_gene: TRBV5-1; abundance: NA; d_gene: NA; j_gene: TRBJ1-2; CDR3nt: TGCGCCAGCAGCCCACAGGGTGCCTATGGCTACACCTTC; CDR3aa: CASSPQGAYGYTF
len: 18; v_gene: TRBV5-1; abundance: NA; d_gene: TRBD1; j_gene: TRBJ2-7; CDR3nt: TGCGCCAGCAGCTTCAATCATGGTCTGGGGACAGACTCCTACGAGCAGTACTTC; CDR3aa: CASSFNHGLGTDSYEQYF
len: 13; v_gene: TRBV25-1; abundance: NA; d_gene: NA; j_gene: TRBJ2-6; CDR3nt: TGTGCCAGCAGCCACTCTGGGGCCAACGTCCTGACTTTC; CDR3aa: CASSHSGANVLTF
len: 16; v_gene: TRBV5-1; abundance: NA; d_gene: NA; j_gene: TRBJ2-5; CDR3nt: TGCGCCAGCAGCTTGTTGCAGGGGTCAGGGCAAGAGACCCAGTACTTC; CDR3aa: CASSLLQGSGQETQYF
len: 14; v_gene: TRBV2; abundance: NA; d_gene: NA; j_gene: TRBJ2-3; CDR3nt: TGTGCCAGCACTTACCTGGAAAGCCGGGTTACGCAGTATTTT; CDR3aa: CASTYLESRVTQYF
len: 12; v_gene: TRBV29-1; abundance: NA; d_gene: NA; j_gene: TRBJ1-2; CDR3nt: TGCAGCGTCGAAAGTCCTTCAGGTGGCTACACCTTC; CDR3aa: CSVESPSGGYTF
len: 14; v_gene: TRBV27; abundance: NA; d_gene: NA; j_gene: TRBJ1-2; CDR3nt: TGTGCCTACTCCGGAGTCATTCGCGTGAGGGGCTACACCTTC; CDR3aa: CAYSGVIRVRGYTF